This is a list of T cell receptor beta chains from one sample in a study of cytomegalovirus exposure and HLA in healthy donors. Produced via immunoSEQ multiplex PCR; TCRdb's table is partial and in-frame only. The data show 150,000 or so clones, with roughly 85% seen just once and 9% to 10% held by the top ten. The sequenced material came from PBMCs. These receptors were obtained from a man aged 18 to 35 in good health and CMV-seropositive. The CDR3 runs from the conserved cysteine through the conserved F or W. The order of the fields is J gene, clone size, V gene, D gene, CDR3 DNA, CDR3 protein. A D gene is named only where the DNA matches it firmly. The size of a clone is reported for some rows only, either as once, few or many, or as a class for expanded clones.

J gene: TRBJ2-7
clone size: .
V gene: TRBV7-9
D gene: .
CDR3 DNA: TGTGCCAGCAGCTCGAGTTATTCCTACGAGCAGTACTTC
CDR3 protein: CASSSSYSYEQYF

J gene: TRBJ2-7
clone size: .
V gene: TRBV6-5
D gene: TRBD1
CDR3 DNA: TGTGCCAGCAGTTACTCGAGAGGGACAGCCTACGAGCAGTACTTC
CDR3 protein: CASSYSRGTAYEQYF

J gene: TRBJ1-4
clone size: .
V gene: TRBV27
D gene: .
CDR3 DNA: TGTGCCAGCAGTTTTGGTAGGGGGAGAGGGGAAAAACTGTTTTTT
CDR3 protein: CASSFGRGRGEKLFF

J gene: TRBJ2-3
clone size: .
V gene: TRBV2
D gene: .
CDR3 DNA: TGTGCCAGCAGTGAATCAAACTTGGGCACAGATACGCAGTATTTT
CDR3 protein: CASSESNLGTDTQYF

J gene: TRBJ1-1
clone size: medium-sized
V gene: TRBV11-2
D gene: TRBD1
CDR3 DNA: TGTGCCAGCAGCCCGAGACAGGGTCTGGAAACTGAAGCTTTCTTT
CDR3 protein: CASSPRQGLETEAFF

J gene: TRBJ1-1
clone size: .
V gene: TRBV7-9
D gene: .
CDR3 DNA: TGTGCCAGCAGCTTAGGGATAGCGAACACTGAAGCTTTCTTT
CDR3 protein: CASSLGIANTEAFF

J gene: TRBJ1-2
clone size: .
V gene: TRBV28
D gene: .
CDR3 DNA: TGTGCCAGCAGTATTCCCCTAGTGAAGCCTAACTATGGCTACACCTTC
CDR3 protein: CASSIPLVKPNYGYTF

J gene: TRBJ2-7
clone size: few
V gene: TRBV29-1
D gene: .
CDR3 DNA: TGCAGCGTCTCTGAAGTGGCCAGCGCCTACGAGCAGTACTTC
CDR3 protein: CSVSEVASAYEQYF

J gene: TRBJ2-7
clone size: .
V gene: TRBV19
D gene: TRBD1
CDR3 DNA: TGTGCCAGTAGTAATATGGGACAGACCTACGAGCAGTACTTC
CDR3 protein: CASSNMGQTYEQYF

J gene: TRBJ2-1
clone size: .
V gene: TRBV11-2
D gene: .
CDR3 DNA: TGTGCCAGCAGATCACTAGTAGGCAATGAGCAGTTCTTC
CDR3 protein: CASRSLVGNEQFF